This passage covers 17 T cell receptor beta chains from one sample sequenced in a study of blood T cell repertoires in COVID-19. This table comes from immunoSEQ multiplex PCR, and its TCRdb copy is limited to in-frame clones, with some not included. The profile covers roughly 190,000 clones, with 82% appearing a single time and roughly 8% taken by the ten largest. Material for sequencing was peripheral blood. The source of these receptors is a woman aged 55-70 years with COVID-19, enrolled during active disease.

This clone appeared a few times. CDR3: CASRPQGERPQHF. The CDR3 DNA follows: TGTGCCAGCAGACCCCAGGGGGAACGGCCCCAGCATTTT. This sequence joins TRBV12-3 or TRBV12-4 and TRBJ1-5; 7 bases agree with TRBD1. The CDR3 is 13 residues long. V trimming: 6 bases; J trimming: 9 bases; junction bases outside the gene matches: 8.

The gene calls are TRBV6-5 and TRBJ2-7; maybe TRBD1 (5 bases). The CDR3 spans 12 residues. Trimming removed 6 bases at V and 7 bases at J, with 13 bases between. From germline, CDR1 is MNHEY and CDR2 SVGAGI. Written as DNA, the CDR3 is TGTGCCAGCAGCACCACTAAGGGGGAGCAGTACGTC. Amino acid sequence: CASSTTKGEQYV.

The CDR3 reads CASSWVASGGGEQYF. The CDR3 nucleotides read TGTGCCAGCAGTTGGGTGGCTAGCGGGGGGGGCGAGCAGTACTTC. This chain joins TRBV28 and TRBJ2-7, with 12 bases that match TRBD2. This CDR3 is built from 15 residues. J gave up 6 bases and V 4 bases, and 7 bases lay outside the gene matches. Germline-derived CDR1 and CDR2 are MDHEN and SYDVKM.

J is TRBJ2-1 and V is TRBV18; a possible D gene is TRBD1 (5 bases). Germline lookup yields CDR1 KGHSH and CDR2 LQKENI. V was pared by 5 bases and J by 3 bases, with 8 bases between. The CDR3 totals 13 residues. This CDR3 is CASSSDSYNEQFF. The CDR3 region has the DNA TGTGCCAGCTCATCTGACAGCTACAATGAGCAGTTCTTC.

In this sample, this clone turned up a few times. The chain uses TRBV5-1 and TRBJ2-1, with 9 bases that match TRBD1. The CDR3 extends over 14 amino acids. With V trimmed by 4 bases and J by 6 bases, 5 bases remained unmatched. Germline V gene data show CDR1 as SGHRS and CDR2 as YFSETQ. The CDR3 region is CASSIRDRVNEQFF. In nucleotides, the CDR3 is TGCGCCAGCAGCATCCGGGACAGGGTCAATGAGCAGTTCTTC. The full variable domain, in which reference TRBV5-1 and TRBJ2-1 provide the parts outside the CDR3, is KAGVTQTPRYLIKTRGQQVTLSCSPISGHRSVSWYQQTPGQGLQFLFEYFSETQRNKGNFPGRFSGRQFSNSRSEMNVSTLELGDSALYLCASSIRDRVNEQFFGPGTRLTVL.

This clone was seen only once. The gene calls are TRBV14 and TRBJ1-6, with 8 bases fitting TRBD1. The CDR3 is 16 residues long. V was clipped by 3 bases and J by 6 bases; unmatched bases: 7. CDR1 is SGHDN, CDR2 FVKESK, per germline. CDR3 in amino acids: CASSQMGGQANSPLHF. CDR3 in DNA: TGTGCCAGCAGCCAGATGGGGGGACAGGCTAATTCACCCCTCCACTTT.

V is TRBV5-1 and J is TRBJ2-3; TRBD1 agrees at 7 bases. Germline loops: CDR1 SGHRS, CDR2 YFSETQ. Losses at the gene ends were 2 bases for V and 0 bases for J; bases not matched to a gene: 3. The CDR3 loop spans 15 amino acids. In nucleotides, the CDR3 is TGCGCCAGCAGCTTCCGGGACAGTAGCACAGATACGCAGTATTTT. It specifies CASSFRDSSTDTQYF.

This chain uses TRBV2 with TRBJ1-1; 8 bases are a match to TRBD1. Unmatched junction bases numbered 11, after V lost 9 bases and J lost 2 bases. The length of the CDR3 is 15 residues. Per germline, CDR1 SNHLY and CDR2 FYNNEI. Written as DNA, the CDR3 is TGTGCCAGGGACAGGGTATTAGGAGAAAACACTGAAGCTTTCTTT. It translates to CARDRVLGENTEAFF.

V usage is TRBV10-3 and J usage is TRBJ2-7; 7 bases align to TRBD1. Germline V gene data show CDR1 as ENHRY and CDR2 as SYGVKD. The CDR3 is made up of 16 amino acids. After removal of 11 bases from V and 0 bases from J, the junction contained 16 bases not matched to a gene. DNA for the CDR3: TGTGCCGAATCAGTGGAGAACAGGGGCCCCTCCTACGAGCAGTACGTC. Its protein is CAESVENRGPSYEQYV.

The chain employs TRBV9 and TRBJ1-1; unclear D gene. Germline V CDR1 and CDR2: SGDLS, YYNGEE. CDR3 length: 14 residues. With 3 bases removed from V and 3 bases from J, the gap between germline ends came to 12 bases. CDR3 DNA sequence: TGTGCCAGCAGCGCCAGTGGTACGTACACTGAAGCTTTCTTT. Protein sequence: CASSASGTYTEAFF.

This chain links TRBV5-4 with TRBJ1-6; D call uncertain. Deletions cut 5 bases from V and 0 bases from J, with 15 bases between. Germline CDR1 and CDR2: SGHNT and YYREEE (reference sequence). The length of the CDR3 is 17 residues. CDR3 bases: TGTGCCAGCAGGACGGGGTCGCCATTCTCCTATAATTCACCCCTCCACTTT. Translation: CASRTGSPFSYNSPLHF.

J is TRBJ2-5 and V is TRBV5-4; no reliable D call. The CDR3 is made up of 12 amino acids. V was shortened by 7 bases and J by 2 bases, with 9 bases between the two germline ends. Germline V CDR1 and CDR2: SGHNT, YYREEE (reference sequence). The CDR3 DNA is TGTGCCAGCGCCAGGCCTCAAGAGACCCAGTACTTC. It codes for CASARPQETQYF.

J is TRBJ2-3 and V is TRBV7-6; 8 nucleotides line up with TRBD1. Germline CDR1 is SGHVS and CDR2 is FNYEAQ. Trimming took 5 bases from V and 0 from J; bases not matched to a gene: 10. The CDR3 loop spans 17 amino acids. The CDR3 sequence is CASSLSQGASSTDTQYF. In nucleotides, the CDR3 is TGTGCCAGCAGCCTAAGCCAGGGGGCTTCTAGCACAGATACGCAGTATTTT.

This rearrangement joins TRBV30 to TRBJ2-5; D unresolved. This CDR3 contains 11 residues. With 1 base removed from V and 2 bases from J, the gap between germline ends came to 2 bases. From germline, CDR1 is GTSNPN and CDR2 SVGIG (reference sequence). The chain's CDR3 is CAWSAQETQYF. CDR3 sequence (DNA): TGTGCCTGGAGTGCTCAAGAGACCCAGTACTTC.

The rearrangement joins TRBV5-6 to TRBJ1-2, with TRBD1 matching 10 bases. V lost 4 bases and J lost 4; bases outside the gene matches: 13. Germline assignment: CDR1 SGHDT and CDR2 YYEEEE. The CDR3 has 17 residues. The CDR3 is CASSPTRDRGIVYGYTF. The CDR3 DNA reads TGTGCCAGCAGCCCGACGCGGGACAGGGGCATTGTCTATGGCTACACCTTC.

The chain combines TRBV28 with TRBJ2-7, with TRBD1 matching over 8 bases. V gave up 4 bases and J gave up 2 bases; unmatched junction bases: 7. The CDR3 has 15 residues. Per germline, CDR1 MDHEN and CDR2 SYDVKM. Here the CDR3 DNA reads TGTGCCAGCAGTTCGGATCAGGGGGCGACCTACGAGCAGTACTTC. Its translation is CASSSDQGATYEQYF.

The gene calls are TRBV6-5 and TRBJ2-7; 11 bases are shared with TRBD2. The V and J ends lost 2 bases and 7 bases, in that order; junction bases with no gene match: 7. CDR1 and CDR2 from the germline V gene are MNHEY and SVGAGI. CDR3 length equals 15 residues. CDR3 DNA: TGTGCCAGCAGTTACCCACTAGCGGGAGAGGGTGAGCAGTACTTC. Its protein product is CASSYPLAGEGEQYF.